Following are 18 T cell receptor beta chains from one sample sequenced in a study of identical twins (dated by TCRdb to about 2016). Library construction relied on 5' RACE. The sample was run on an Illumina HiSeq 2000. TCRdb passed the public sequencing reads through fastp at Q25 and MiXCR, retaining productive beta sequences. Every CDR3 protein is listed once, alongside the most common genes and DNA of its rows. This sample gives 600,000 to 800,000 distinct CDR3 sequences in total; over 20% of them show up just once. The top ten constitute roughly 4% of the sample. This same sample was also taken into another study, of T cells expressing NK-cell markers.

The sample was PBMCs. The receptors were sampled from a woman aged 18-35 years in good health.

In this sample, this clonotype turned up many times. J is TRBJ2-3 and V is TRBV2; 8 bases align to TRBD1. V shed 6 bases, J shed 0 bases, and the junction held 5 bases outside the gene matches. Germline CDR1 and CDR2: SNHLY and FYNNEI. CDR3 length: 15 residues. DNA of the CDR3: TGTGCCAGCAGGGATTGGGACAGGAGCACAGATACGCAGTATTTT. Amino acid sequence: CASRDWDRSTDTQYF.

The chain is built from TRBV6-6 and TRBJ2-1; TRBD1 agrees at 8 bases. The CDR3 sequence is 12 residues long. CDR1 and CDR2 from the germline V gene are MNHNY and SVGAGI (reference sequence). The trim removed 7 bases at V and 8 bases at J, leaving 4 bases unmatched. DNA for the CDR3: TGTGCCAGCATCTCAGGGGGCCATGAGCAGTTCTTC. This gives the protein CASISGGHEQFF.

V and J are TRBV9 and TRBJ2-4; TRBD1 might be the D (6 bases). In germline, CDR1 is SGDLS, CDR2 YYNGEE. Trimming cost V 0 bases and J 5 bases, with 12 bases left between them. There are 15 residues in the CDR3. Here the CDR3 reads CASSVEGTQENIQYF. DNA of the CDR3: TGTGCCAGCAGCGTAGAAGGGACACAAGAAAACATTCAGTACTTC.

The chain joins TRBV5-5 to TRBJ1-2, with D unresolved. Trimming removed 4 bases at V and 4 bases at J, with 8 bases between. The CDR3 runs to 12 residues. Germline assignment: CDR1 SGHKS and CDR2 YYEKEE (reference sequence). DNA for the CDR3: TGTGCCAGCAGCGAACGGCCCTATGGCTACACCTTC. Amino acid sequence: CASSERPYGYTF.

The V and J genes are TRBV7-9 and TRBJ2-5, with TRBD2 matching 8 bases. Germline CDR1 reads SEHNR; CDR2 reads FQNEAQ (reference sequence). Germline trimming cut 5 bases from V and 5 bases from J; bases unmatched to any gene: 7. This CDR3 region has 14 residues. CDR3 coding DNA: TGTGCCAGCAGCCTCTTTAGCGGGGAGGAGACCCAGTACTTC. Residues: CASSLFSGEETQYF.

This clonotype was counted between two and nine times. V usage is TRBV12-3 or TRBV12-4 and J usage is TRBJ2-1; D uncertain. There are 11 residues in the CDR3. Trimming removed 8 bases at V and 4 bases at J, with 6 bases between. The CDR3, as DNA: TGTGCCAGCGGGGTGTACAATGAGCAGTTCTTC. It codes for CASGVYNEQFF.

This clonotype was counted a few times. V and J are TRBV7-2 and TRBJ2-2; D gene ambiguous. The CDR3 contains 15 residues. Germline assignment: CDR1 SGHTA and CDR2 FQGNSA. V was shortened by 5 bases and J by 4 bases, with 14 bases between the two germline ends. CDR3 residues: CASSPPGGATGELFF. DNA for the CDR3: TGTGCCAGCAGCCCTCCGGGCGGAGCCACCGGGGAGCTGTTTTTT.

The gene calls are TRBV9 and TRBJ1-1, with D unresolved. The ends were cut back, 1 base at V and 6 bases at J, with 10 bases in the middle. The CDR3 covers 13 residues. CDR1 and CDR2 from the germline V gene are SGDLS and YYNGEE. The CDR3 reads CASSVSVDSEAFF. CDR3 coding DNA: TGTGCCAGCAGCGTATCCGTAGATTCTGAAGCTTTCTTT.

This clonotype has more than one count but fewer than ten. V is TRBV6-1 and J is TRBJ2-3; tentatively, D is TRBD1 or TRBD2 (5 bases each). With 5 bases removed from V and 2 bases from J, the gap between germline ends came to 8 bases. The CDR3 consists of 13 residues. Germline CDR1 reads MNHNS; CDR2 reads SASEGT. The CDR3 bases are TGTGCCAGCAGTAGGGGAGACACAGATACGCAGTATTTT. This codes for CASSRGDTDTQYF.

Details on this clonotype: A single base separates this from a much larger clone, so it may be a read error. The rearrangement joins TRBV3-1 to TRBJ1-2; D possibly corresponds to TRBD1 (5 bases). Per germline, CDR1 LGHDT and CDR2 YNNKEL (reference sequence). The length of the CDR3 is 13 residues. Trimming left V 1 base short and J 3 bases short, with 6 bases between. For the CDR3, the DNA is TGTGCCAGCAGCCAAGGCAGGGACTATGGCTACACCTTC. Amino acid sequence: CASSQGRDYGYTF.

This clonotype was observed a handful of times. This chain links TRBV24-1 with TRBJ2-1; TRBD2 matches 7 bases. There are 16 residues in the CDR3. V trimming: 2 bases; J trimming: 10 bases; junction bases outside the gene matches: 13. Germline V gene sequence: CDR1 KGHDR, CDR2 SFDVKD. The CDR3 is CATSDSGGTTRREQFF. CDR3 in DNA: TGTGCCACCAGTGATTCCGGGGGGACGACTAGGAGGGAGCAGTTCTTC.

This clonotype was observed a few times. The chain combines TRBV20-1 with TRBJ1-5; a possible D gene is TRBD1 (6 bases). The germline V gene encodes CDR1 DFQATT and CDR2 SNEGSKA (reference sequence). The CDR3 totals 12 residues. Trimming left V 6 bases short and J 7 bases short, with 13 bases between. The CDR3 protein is CSARPGDQPQHF. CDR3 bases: TGCAGTGCCAGACCAGGGGACCAGCCCCAGCATTTT.

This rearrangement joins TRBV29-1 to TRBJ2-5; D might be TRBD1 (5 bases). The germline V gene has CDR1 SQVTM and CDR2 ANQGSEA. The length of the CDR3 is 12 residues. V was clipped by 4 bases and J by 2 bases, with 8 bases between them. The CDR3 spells CSVGGHQETQYF. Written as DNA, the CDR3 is TGCAGCGTTGGGGGCCATCAAGAGACCCAGTACTTC.

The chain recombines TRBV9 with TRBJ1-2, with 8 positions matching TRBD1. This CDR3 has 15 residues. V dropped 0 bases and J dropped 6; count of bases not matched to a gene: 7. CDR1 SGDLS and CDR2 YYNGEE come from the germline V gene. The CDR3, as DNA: TGTGCCAGCAGCGTAGCTGTCGGGACAGGTCATGGCTACACCTTC. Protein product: CASSVAVGTGHGYTF.

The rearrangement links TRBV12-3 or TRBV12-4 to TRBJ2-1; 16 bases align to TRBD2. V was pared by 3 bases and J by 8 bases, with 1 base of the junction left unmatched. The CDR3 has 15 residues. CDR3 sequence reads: CASSFGTSGRDEQFF. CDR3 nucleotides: TGTGCCAGCAGTTTTGGGACTAGCGGGAGGGATGAGCAGTTCTTC.

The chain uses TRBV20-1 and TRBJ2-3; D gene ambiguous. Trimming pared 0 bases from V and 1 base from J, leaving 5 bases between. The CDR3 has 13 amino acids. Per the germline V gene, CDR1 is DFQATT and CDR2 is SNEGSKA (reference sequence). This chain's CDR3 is CSARDPGTDTQYF. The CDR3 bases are TGCAGTGCTAGAGATCCAGGCACAGATACGCAGTATTTT.

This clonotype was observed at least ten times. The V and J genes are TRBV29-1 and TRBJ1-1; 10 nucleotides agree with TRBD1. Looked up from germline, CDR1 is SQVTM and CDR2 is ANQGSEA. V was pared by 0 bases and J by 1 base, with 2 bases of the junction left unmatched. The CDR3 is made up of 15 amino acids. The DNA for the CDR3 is TGCAGCGTTGAAGATGGGACAGGGGCGAACACTGAAGCTTTCTTT. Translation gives CSVEDGTGANTEAFF.

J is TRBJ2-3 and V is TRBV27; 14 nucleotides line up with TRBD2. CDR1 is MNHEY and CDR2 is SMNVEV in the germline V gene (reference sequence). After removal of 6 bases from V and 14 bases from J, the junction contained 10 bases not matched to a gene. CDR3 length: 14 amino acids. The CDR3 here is CASSRGTSGGQWYF. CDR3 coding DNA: TGTGCCAGCAGCCGAGGGACTAGCGGGGGCCAATGGTATTTT.